The present T cell receptor (beta chain) was sequenced within a study of vaccination effects on CD4 cells after COVID-19. Study-level background: Antigen-specific CD4+ T cells were expanded with viral peptide pools in the ViraFEST assay before sequencing.

About this clone itself: Its antigen is unknown.

General study points: Among infection- and vaccine-induced clones, marked clonal contraction occurred late after vaccination.

Subsequent to a culture period of under 11 days, CD4+ T cells were isolated. The study found no prior SARS-CoV-2 infection in the vaccine recipients, who tested negative for nucleocapsid antibodies. The method was immunoSEQ multiplex PCR; TCRdb's version includes in-frame clones alone and lacks a portion of them. Among under 40,000 clones, around three quarters were seen once, and the ten largest hold 3.8%. This receptor was obtained from a human donor who received a COVID-19 vaccine. The input for sequencing was CD4+ T cells from PBMCs cultured without peptide, taken before COVID-19 vaccination.

The CDR3 DNA is TGTGCCAGCAGCAAAGATACCGGGCGAGGCACCGGGGAGCTGTTTTTT. Amino acid sequence: CASSKDTGRGTGELFF. The chain joins TRBV5-5 to TRBJ2-2, with no clear D. Germline V gene lookup returns CDR1 SGHKS and CDR2 YYEKEE (reference sequence). This CDR3 has 16 residues. V shed 4 bases and J shed 4 bases, with 17 bases lying between them.